These T cell receptor beta chains were read from a single sample in a study of T cells in localized non-small cell lung cancer. Only in-frame clones appear in the TCRdb table, and some are missing; sequencing was by immunoSEQ multiplex PCR. Of some 72,000 clones in the sample, almost 85% were seen once. The sequences come from peripheral blood, collected before any cancer treatment. The receptors come from a man aged 35 to 69 with stage I lung adenocarcinoma. The CDR3 runs from the conserved cysteine through the conserved F or W. Fields, in order: D gene, clone size, J gene, V gene, CDR3 DNA, CDR3 protein. The D gene is left open where the match is weak. A clone size is listed for some rows: how often the clone was seen (once, few, many), or a class if it is expanded.

d_gene: .
abundance: .
j_gene: TRBJ1-1
v_gene: TRBV7-9
CDR3nt: TGTGCCAGCAGCTTGAGGGGCACTGAAGCTTTCTTT
CDR3aa: CASSLRGTEAFF

d_gene: .
abundance: .
j_gene: TRBJ1-1
v_gene: TRBV6-6
CDR3nt: TGTGCCAGCAGTTCTCGGGACTGGAACACTGAAGCTTTCTTT
CDR3aa: CASSSRDWNTEAFF

d_gene: .
abundance: once
j_gene: TRBJ2-7
v_gene: TRBV6-5
CDR3nt: TGTGCCAGCAGCACGACAGTTCGGCACGAGCAGTACTTC
CDR3aa: CASSTTVRHEQYF

d_gene: TRBD2
abundance: .
j_gene: TRBJ2-5
v_gene: TRBV2
CDR3nt: TGTGCCAGCAGTGAAGAGTTGGCGGGGGGGGAGACCCAGTACTTC
CDR3aa: CASSEELAGGETQYF

d_gene: .
abundance: .
j_gene: TRBJ2-7
v_gene: TRBV19
CDR3nt: TGTGCCAGTAGTCGATCGGACAGACCCTACGAGCAGTACTTC
CDR3aa: CASSRSDRPYEQYF

d_gene: .
abundance: .
j_gene: TRBJ2-1
v_gene: TRBV11-2
CDR3nt: TGTGCCAGCAGCTTCGGACAGTACAATGAGCAGTTCTTC
CDR3aa: CASSFGQYNEQFF

d_gene: TRBD1
abundance: .
j_gene: TRBJ2-4
v_gene: TRBV7-2
CDR3nt: TGTGCCAGCAGCCCGGACAGGGCGGACATTCAGTACTTC
CDR3aa: CASSPDRADIQYF

d_gene: .
abundance: .
j_gene: TRBJ2-7
v_gene: TRBV10-3
CDR3nt: TGTGCCACCGGGGCCAGCAGCTCCTACGAGCAGTACTTC
CDR3aa: CATGASSSYEQYF

d_gene: .
abundance: .
j_gene: TRBJ1-4
v_gene: TRBV18
CDR3nt: TGTGCCAGCTCACCGAATTCACCGGGCGGGGAAAAACTGTTTTTT
CDR3aa: CASSPNSPGGEKLFF

d_gene: TRBD2
abundance: .
j_gene: TRBJ2-1
v_gene: TRBV9
CDR3nt: TGTGCCAGCAGCGTAAGCGGGAGTAGGTACAATGAGCAGTTCTTC
CDR3aa: CASSVSGSRYNEQFF

d_gene: .
abundance: .
j_gene: TRBJ2-7
v_gene: TRBV10-1
CDR3nt: TGCGCCAGCAGTGAGTCTAGCAGGGGGGGGGAGCAGTACTTC
CDR3aa: CASSESSRGGEQYF